This T cell receptor (beta chain) was captured in a study of OX40 agonist ivuxolimab in advanced cancers. General notes on the study: Ivuxolimab was a fully human IgG2 agonistic monoclonal antibody targeting the costimulatory receptor OX40 (CD134). A male proportion of 82.7% and a mean age of 60 years, ranging from about 23 to 90, were recorded for the dose-escalation cohort. Of the roughly 50 dose-escalation patients, hepatocellular carcinoma was present in approximately 20, melanoma in some 15, renal cell carcinoma in 9 and head and neck cancer in 9. Patients were allowed to have had prior anti-PD-1, anti-PD-L1 or anti-CTLA-4 therapy, and around 41% of the dose-escalation patients had previously received checkpoint inhibitors. The purpose of peripheral TCRbeta sequencing was to test whether ivuxolimab changed TCR sequence diversity and led to clonal T-cell expansion. The paper reports the monotherapy dose-escalation portion (N of about 54 patients) of the phase I ivuxolimab trial. Intravenous ivuxolimab was administered to patients every 2 weeks at six dose levels: 0.01, 0.1, 0.3, 1.5, 3 and 10 mg/kg. Three dose-escalation patients achieved partial responses, one with hepatocellular carcinoma and two with cutaneous melanoma.

Note on this clone: What this receptor recognizes is not known. No per-base quality is available; no much larger clone lies one base away.

To sequence the TCRbeta CDR3 region, genomic DNA was isolated from the sorted cells. The immunoSEQ Assay was used for sequencing of TCRbeta CDR3 regions. TCRdb mirrors the immuneACCESS table, restricted to in-frame sequences. Some clones are absent from its copies; in checked studies, under half trace to an unresolved V gene, and the reason for the others is unknown. This sample has tens of thousands of clones in its table, and roughly nine tenths of those were observed once. Approximately 4.2% of the sample is held by the ten biggest clonotypes. Patients with a history of autoimmune disease or receiving systemic immunosuppression were excluded from the trial. Peripheral blood for TCR sequencing was collected from all dose cohorts at baseline, on cycle 4 day 1, and on cycle 7 day 1. The samples were drawn from a first-in-human, open-label, multicenter phase I dose-escalation trial of ivuxolimab. Adults with locally advanced or metastatic melanoma, renal cell carcinoma, hepatocellular carcinoma or head and neck squamous cell carcinoma were enrolled in the trial. Before TCR sequencing, CD4+ T cells and CD8+ T cells were sorted from peripheral blood as separate populations.

Overall study outcomes, separate from this receptor: Which antigens the clonally expanded peripheral T cells were specific for was not determined. Clonal expansion of both CD4+ and CD8+ blood T cells was observed from baseline to week 6 at doses 0.1 to 3.0 mg/kg. In the 0.1-3.0 mg/kg groups, partial responders had among the lowest normalized peripheral clonal expansion, particularly in CD8+ T cells. On average, CD8+ T cells showed more expanded clones than CD4+ T cells after ivuxolimab. Low levels of normalized T-cell clonal expansion were also seen in some patients who did not respond.

The junction carries 5 bases between V and J, which are trimmed by 0 bases and 6 bases respectively. From cysteine to phenylalanine, the CDR3 is 12 amino acids long. Only the CDR3 portion is preserved as DNA: 36 bases, with reading frame beginning at the first base. CDR1 and CDR2 (SGHAT, FQNNGV) derive from the germline V gene. Recombination linked TRBV11-2 to TRBJ1-2; a confident D gene designation cannot be given. The sequence derives from an adult with an advanced solid tumor such as melanoma, head and neck, liver or kidney cancer. Sequenced here: CD4+ or CD8+ T cells sorted from blood, sampled in a trial of the OX40 agonist ivuxolimab. The CDR3 amino acid sequence is: CASSLEWDGYTF. Read as DNA, the sequence is TGTGCCAGCAGCTTAGAGTGGGATGGCTACACCTTC.